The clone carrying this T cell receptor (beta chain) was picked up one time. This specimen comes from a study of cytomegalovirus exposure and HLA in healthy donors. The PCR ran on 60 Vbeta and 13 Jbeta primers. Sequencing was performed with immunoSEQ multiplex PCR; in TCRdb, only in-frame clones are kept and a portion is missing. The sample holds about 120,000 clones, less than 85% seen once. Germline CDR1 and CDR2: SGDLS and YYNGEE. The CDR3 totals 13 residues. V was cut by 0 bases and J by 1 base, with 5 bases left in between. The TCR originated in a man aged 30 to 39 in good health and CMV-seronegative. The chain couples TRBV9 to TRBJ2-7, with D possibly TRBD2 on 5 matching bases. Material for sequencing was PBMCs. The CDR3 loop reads CASSVAGSYEQYF. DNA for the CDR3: TGTGCCAGCAGCGTAGCGGGATCCTACGAGCAGTACTTC.